This entry features one T cell receptor beta chain sequence. The data derive from a study of OX40 agonist ivuxolimab in advanced cancers. The CDR3 consists of 13 residues. Germline V CDR1 and CDR2: LNHDA, SQIVND (reference sequence). V was clipped by 3 bases and J by 6 bases; unmatched bases: 4. TCRdb's copy holds only in-frame clones and misses some; the assay was immunoSEQ multiplex PCR. This table has about 96,000 clones, 90% appearing once. This TCR was sampled from an adult with an advanced solid tumor such as melanoma, head and neck, liver or kidney cancer. This specimen was CD4+ or CD8+ T cells sorted from blood, taken in a trial of the OX40 agonist ivuxolimab. This chain uses TRBV19 with TRBJ2-7; 8 nucleotides align to TRBD2. CDR3 residues: CASSIDREGEQYF. Here the CDR3 DNA reads TGTGCCAGTAGTATCGACCGGGAGGGCGAGCAGTACTTC.